This is a list of T cell receptor beta chains from one sample in a study of response to subunit inactivated influenza vaccine. Via MiXCR, TCRdb re-called the RT-PCR reads, giving one row per CDR3 protein. The sample includes 500,000 to 550,000 distinct CDR3 sequences, roughly 7.6% seen only once; the top ten take about 12%. This specimen consisted of PBMCs from blood, obtained about 24 months after vaccination. The receptor set was obtained from a man aged 45-69 years who received an inactivated influenza vaccine. Each CDR3 is given with its conserved first and last residue. A D gene is named only where the DNA matches it firmly. Clone sizes are given selectively: once, few, many, or a class where the clone is expanded.

TRBV12-3/TRBV12-4	few	TRBJ2-1	TRBD2	TGTGCCAGCAGTCGAACTAGCGGCTTTCTTGAGCAGTTCTTC	CASSRTSGFLEQFF
TRBV4-3	many	TRBJ1-6	TRBD1	TGCGCCAGCACGCAGACAGGGGGCAGATCACCCCTCCACTTT	CASTQTGGRSPLHF
TRBV20-1	few	TRBJ2-7	.	TGCAGTGCTAGAGATTGGTGGGAGCAGTACTTC	CSARDWWEQYF
TRBV20-1	many	TRBJ1-2	TRBD1	TGCAGTGCTACTAAGGGGGCTACTAACTATGGCTACACCTTC	CSATKGATNYGYTF
TRBV7-8	many	TRBJ2-3	TRBD1	TGTGCCAGCAGCCTGGGACAGGGGGGCACAGATACGCAGTATTTT	CASSLGQGGTDTQYF
TRBV5-1	.	TRBJ2-3	.	TGCGCCAGCAGCCAGGGTCCTCTTAATGCGCAGTATTTT	CASSQGPLNAQYF
TRBV20-1	.	TRBJ2-3	.	TGCAGTGCTAGAGGACGGCAGTTGTACTCGTATTTT	CSARGRQLYSYF
TRBV2	.	TRBJ2-7	.	TGTGCCAGCAGTGTCCAGCTTACCTACGAGCAGTACTTC	CASSVQLTYEQYF
TRBV6-5	few	TRBJ2-7	.	TGTGCCAGCAGTTACTCGAATCCGGGGGACCTTACCTACGAGCAGTACTTC	CASSYSNPGDLTYEQYF
TRBV11-2	.	TRBJ2-3	TRBD1	TGTGCCAGCAGCCTCACGAGGGGGCGTTCTAGCACAGATACGCAGTATTTT	CASSLTRGRSSTDTQYF
TRBV4-3	many	TRBJ1-2	.	TGCGCCAGCAGCCAAGAGAGAAACTATGGCTACACCTTC	CASSQERNYGYTF
TRBV7-2	.	TRBJ2-3	.	TGTGCCAGCAGCTTAGTAGGCAGGGTAACAGATACGCAGTATTTT	CASSLVGRVTDTQYF
TRBV7-2	many	TRBJ1-1	TRBD1	TGTGCCAGCAGCTTTAGGGGGCTGGATAACACTGAAGCTTTCTTT	CASSFRGLDNTEAFF
TRBV12-3/TRBV12-4	many	TRBJ1-5	.	TGTGCCAGCAGTTTGGGGGACGGTAGCAATCAGCCCCAGCATTTT	CASSLGDGSNQPQHF
TRBV18	.	TRBJ2-3	.	TGTGCCAGCTCACCACCAGTAGGAGATACGCAGTATTTT	CASSPPVGDTQYF
TRBV18	many	TRBJ2-1	TRBD2	TGTGCCAGCTCACCACTGGGACTAGCGGGAGGTTCATCCTACAATGAGCAGTTCTTC	CASSPLGLAGGSSYNEQFF
TRBV20-1	few	TRBJ2-1	.	TGCAGTGCTAGTCCCCACAGCAATGAGCAGTTCTTC	CSASPHSNEQFF
TRBV20-1	.	TRBJ2-7	TRBD2	TGCAGTGCCCCCAGCGCGGGGGGAGGCGGGTACGAGCAGTACTTC	CSAPSAGGGGYEQYF
TRBV10-1	many	TRBJ2-5	TRBD1	TGCGCCAGCAGTGATGACAGGGGTGGAGAGACCCAGTACTTC	CASSDDRGGETQYF
TRBV6-2/TRBV6-3	many	TRBJ2-7	TRBD1	TGTGCCAGCAGTTGGGGACCGGGACAGGAGACCTACGAGCAGTACTTC	CASSWGPGQETYEQYF